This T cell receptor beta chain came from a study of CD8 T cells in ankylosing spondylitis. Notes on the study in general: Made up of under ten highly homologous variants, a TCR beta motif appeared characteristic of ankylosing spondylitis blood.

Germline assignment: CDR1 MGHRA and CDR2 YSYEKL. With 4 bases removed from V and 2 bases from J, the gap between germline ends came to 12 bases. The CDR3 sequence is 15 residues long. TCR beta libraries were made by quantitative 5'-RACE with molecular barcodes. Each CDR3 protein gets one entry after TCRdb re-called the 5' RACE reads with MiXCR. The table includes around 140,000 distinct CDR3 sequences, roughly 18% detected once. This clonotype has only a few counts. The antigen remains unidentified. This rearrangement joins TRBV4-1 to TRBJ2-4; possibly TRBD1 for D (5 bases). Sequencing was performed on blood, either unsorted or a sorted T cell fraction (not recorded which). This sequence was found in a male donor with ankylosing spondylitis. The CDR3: CASSPSGQSKNIQYF. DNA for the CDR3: TGCGCCAGCAGCCCCAGTGGACAATCCAAAAACATTCAGTACTTC.